This T cell receptor (beta chain) came from a study of T cell clonality in common variable immunodeficiency. Study-wide results and caveats: Shared TCRbeta clones were fewer between CVID subjects than controls. CVID patient heterogeneity limited repertoire-clinical complication correlations. What drives increased CVID clonality needs T cell subpopulation sequencing. Reportedly, TCR beta sequences from common variable immunodeficiency showed fewer deletions and N-nucleotide insertions.

Looked up from germline, CDR1 is SGHTA and CDR2 is FQGNSA. The CDR3 contains 14 residues. Repertoires were generated with immunoSEQ multiplex PCR, while TCRdb's copy carries only in-frame clones and drops some. The sample presents around 50,000 clones, none singletons. This clone appeared many times. Its antigen remains unidentified. The CDR3 extends 3 residues past the end of the read, so its final part is completed from the germline J gene. The sequence was collected from a person aged 18 to 75 in good health. Sequencing was done on a sample of peripheral blood mononuclear cells. The chain couples TRBV7-2 to TRBJ1-1; weak D call: TRBD1 (5 bases). The sequenced part of the CDR3 DNA is TGTGCCAGCAGCTTAGACAGGATCCTCCTGGGA. This sequence encodes CASSLDRILLG. The entire CDR3 protein reads CASSLDRILLGAFF.